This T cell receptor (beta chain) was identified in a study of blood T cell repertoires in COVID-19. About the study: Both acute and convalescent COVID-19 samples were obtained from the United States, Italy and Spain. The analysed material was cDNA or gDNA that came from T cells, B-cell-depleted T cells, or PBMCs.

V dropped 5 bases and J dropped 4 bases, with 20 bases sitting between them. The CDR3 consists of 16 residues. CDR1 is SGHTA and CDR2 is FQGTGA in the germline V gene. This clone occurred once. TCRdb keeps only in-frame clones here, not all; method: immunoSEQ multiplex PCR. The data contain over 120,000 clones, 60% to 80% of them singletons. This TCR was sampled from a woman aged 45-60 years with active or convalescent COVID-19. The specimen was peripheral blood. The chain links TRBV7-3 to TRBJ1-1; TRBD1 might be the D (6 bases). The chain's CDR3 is CASSPLRGGRGTEAFF. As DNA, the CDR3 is TGTGCCAGCAGCCCACTTAGGGGGGGCAGGGGCACTGAAGCTTTCTTT.